Below are 5 T cell receptor beta chains sequenced from a single sample in a study of cytomegalovirus exposure and HLA in healthy donors. Assay used: immunoSEQ multiplex PCR; TCRdb lists only in-frame clones, some missing. The sample records 180,000 or so clones, 86% being singletons. The sequenced sample consisted of PBMCs. The receptor source for this set is a man aged 25 to 40 in good health and CMV-seropositive.

This clone appeared once. Here the CDR3 reads CASSLIGVIRDTQYF. The DNA for the CDR3 is TGCGCCAGCAGCTTAATTGGGGTGATCCGAGATACGCAGTATTTT. V and J are TRBV5-1 and TRBJ2-3; D gene ambiguous. The germline V gene has CDR1 SGHRS and CDR2 YFSETQ. Trimming removed 2 bases at V and 5 bases at J, with 15 bases between. The length of the CDR3 is 15 residues. The complete variable domain, with remaining parts taken from reference TRBV5-1 and TRBJ2-3, reads KAGVTQTPRYLIKTRGQQVTLSCSPISGHRSVSWYQQTPGQGLQFLFEYFSETQRNKGNFPGRFSGRQFSNSRSEMNVSTLELGDSALYLCASSLIGVIRDTQYFGPGTRLTVL.

This clone was observed once. CDR3 coding DNA: TGCAGCGTTGAGGGTCTGCTGGAAGATACGCAGTATTTT. Protein sequence: CSVEGLLEDTQYF. The chain combines TRBV29-1 with TRBJ2-3, with no clear D. Per germline, CDR1 SQVTM and CDR2 ANQGSEA. V was clipped by 3 bases and J by 5 bases, with 12 bases between them. The CDR3 has 13 amino acids.

This chain links TRBV18 with TRBJ2-7, with a possible D match to TRBD2 (6 bases). The CDR3 runs to 15 residues. The V end lost 3 bases, the J end lost 4 bases, and 16 bases lay between the germline ends. Germline V gene lookup returns CDR1 KGHSH and CDR2 LQKENI. The CDR3 loop reads CASSPGTAFLYEQYF. The DNA for the CDR3 is TGTGCCAGCTCACCCGGGACTGCCTTTCTATACGAGCAGTACTTC.

The V call is TRBV5-1, the J call TRBJ2-1, with 10 bases that match TRBD1. V shed 3 bases, J shed 8 bases, and the junction held 5 bases outside the gene matches. The CDR3 is 14 amino acids. The germline CDR1 and CDR2 sequences are SGHRS and YFSETQ. The CDR3, as DNA: TGCGCCAGCAGCTCGGGACAGGGGTTGGATGAGCAGTTCTTC. Translating it yields CASSSGQGLDEQFF.

The chain has TRBV27 and TRBJ2-7; D gene ambiguous. V was shortened by 10 bases and J by 0 bases, with 16 bases between the two germline ends. The germline CDR1 and CDR2 sequences are MNHEY and SMNVEV (reference sequence). The length of the CDR3 is 14 residues. CDR3 sequence reads: CATSSLGSSYEQYF. The DNA of the CDR3 is TGTGCCACCTCCTCGCTTGGCAGCTCCTACGAGCAGTACTTC.